The present T cell receptor (beta chain) was sequenced within a study of shared clonotypes between healthy human individuals (dated by TCRdb to 2018 to 2020). Turning to the overall study: A couple of women and a few men aged 18 to 49 years were included in the cohort. For each donor, CD4 naive and CD4 memory were each given three plates, CD8 naive was given two plates, and CD8 memory was given one plate. To estimate repertoire size and how much clonotype sharing occurs between individuals, the study deeply sequenced the blood TCR repertoires of a handful of healthy adults. Different laboratories and diverse techniques were used to prepare libraries and sequence TCR repertoires, to increase sequencing depth and limit assay-specific biases. Each donor's leukapheresis produced roughly between roughly 0.85 and 9.5 billion PBMCs. Study-level results and caveats: Compared with non-shared clonotypes, the clonotypes found in all four sorted-subset donors had higher generation probabilities. Roughly 5% of naive CD4, 3.5% of naive CD8, around 2.3% of memory CD4, and about 0.4% of memory CD8 clonotypes were shared across a few donors. Pairwise subsampling indicated that sequencing depth was expected to affect the degree of clonotype sharing among donors. Because the study included a small number of donors, the genetic and exposure-history diversity represented was limited. Naive subsets generally had larger estimated clonotype richness than memory subsets. Rarefaction of sorted-subset datasets indicated incomplete sequencing despite the large sequencing depth. Sampling was limited to blood, and TCR repertoires in tissue likely differ from TCR repertoires in blood.

With regard to this clone: Which antigen it targets is not known. No quality values exist for individual bases; no much larger clone is one base distant.

TCR CDR3 regions were amplified from genomic DNA by multiplex PCR using the deep immunoSEQ assay. Extracted genomic DNA from each cell subset was distributed evenly across all wells of several immunoSEQ 96-well plates, and each plate was treated as a replicate. For sorted subsets, 200 to 250 ng of genomic DNA, equivalent to 30,000 or so T cell genomes, went into each replicate PCR. Purified libraries were quantified with a Qubit 3.0 fluorometer, sized on a Bioanalyzer 2100, and re-quantified with the KAPA Library Quantification kit. A separate single-read 150-cycle Illumina NextSeq 550 flow cell was used to sequence each immunoSEQ 96-well plate. From the authors' description of their analysis: Because the immunoSEQ output held only junctional sequences and lacked quality scores, the filtering could not match the filtering applied to full-length reads. Sequences were annotated with PyIR, a Python wrapper for IgBLAST v1.9, using IMGT germline references to assign V/J genes and CDR3. Reads were removed for weak V/J assignments (E-value above 1e-6), missing CDR3, stop codons, out-of-frame junctions, or ambiguous translated residues. V3J clonotypes were defined by identical inferred V gene, J gene, and CDR3 amino acid sequence. Percentage overlap between repertoires was computed as shared unique clonotypes divided by the size of the smaller repertoire. Repertoire richness was assessed with RTK rarefaction, the Chao1 estimator, and Recon v2.1 estimates of unobserved clonotypes. For all TCRbeta clonotypes obtained by the gDNA method from several donors, generation probabilities were computed with OLGA. Drawn from immuneACCESS, this table holds only the in-frame rearrangements with V and J called that TCRdb kept. Clones are partly lost; checked studies trace under half to an unresolved V gene and leave the rest unexplained. The DNA was the basis for D and trimming; V, J and clone size are from that table. The sample table lists 2 million to 2.5 million clones, 93% of them with a count of one. The ten largest make up 0.36% of the sample.

In the germline V gene, CDR1 corresponds to SGHRS and CDR2 to YFSETQ. Spanning cysteine to phenylalanine, the CDR3 consists of 15 amino acids. Left in the record is the CDR3 DNA by itself, 45 bases read in frame from the first base. V lost 1 base and J lost 6 bases; the stretch between them is 14 bases long. The donors were healthy, HIV-negative adults who had no recently reported acute infections or vaccinations. All donors were Caucasian adults living in Nashville, Tennessee, USA. CD4+ T cells were enriched through magnetic negative selection, after which naive cells were positively selected on CD45RA and the remaining negative fraction served as the memory subset. After blood collection by leukapheresis, PBMCs were isolated using Ficoll-Histopaque density gradient centrifugation and then cryopreserved in the vapor phase of liquid nitrogen. Purity and quantity of every magnetically sorted T cell population were checked by analytical flow cytometry. Genomic DNA was isolated from each sorted fraction and quantified by UV absorbance on a Nanodrop 2000c.

The receptor was derived from a man aged 18-30 years in good health. Some clones in this sample may be carry-over from other donors' samples. Sequenced sample: naive CD4+ T cells from PBMCs. The label giving this sample's cell subset or site can be read as: CD45RA+ positively selected. The chain was built from TRBV5-1 and TRBJ2-1, with the D gene not confidently named. The nucleotides read TGCGCCAGCAGCTTGTCGGGTAGGACCGTCAATGAGCAGTTCTTC. Translated, this gives CASSLSGRTVNEQFF.